This T cell receptor (beta chain) was observed in a study of CD8+ T cells in alopecia areata. Sequencing used cDNA as its template, made by extracting RNA and reverse transcribing it. Using immunoSEQ multiplex PCR, the repertoire was profiled, and TCRdb retains in-frame clones only, with some absent. The sample lists hundreds of thousands of clones, roughly two thirds seen once, with roughly 1.2% in the top ten. Losses at the gene ends were 4 bases for V and 0 bases for J; bases not matched to a gene: 2. In germline, CDR1 is GTSNPN, CDR2 SVGIG (reference sequence). CDR3 length equals 13 residues. As part of sample collection, lesional scalp punch biopsies and peripheral blood were taken from alopecia areata patients.

This chain links TRBV30 with TRBJ2-7; 8 bases match TRBD2. The material was CD4+ T cells sorted from blood, obtained at week 0. This TCR derives from a human donor with alopecia areata. The CDR3 is CAWTGTSSYEQYF. The CDR3 nucleotides are TGTGCCTGGACCGGGACTAGCTCCTACGAGCAGTACTTC.